The rows below give T cell receptor beta chains drawn from one sample of a study of T cells in Graves' hyperthyroidism and ophthalmopathy. TCRdb reprocessed the multiplex PCR reads via MiXCR and lists one record per CDR3 protein. The sample records about 380,000 distinct CDR3 sequences, about 18% being singletons. Sequencing used blood. The receptors derive from a man between 18 and 35 years old with Graves' ophthalmopathy. Both conserved end residues are part of each CDR3. The D gene is left open where the match is weak. For some rows the clone size is stated as once, few or many, or as a class when expanded; others skip it.

clone size	D gene	J gene	V gene	CDR3 protein	CDR3 DNA
.	TRBD1	TRBJ1-4	TRBV4-1	CASSQPGTGDEKLFF	TGCGCCAGCAGCCAACCCGGGACAGGGGACGAAAAACTGTTTTTT
few	TRBD1	TRBJ1-4	TRBV5-1	CASITGGSLSTNEKLFF	TGCGCCAGCATCACAGGGGGCTCCCTTTCAACTAATGAAAAACTGTTTTTT
few	.	TRBJ1-2	TRBV25-1	CASSEPGQPAYGYTF	TGTGCCAGCAGTGAACCTGGACAGCCAGCCTATGGCTACACCTTC
few	.	TRBJ1-2	TRBV6-5	CASSSSGDYGYTF	TGTGCCAGCAGTTCCTCGGGGGACTATGGCTACACCTTC
.	TRBD2	TRBJ2-3	TRBV6-1	CTSKGGGAGDTQYF	TGTACCAGCAAGGGCGGGGGGGCCGGAGATACGCAGTATTTT
.	TRBD1	TRBJ2-7	TRBV5-1	CASSLGSGGTGPYEQYF	TGCGCCAGCAGCTTAGGGAGCGGCGGGACAGGGCCCTACGAGCAGTACTTC
many	.	TRBJ1-1	TRBV7-6	CASSPSVGVNTEAFF	TGTGCCAGCAGCCCCTCCGTAGGGGTGAACACTGAAGCTTTCTTT
.	.	TRBJ2-1	TRBV5-4	CASKQQGSHNEQFF	TGTGCCAGCAAACAACAGGGATCCCACAATGAGCAGTTCTTC
many	.	TRBJ2-2	TRBV7-2	CASSLFMGTEGELFF	TGTGCCAGCAGCTTATTCATGGGGACCGAGGGGGAGCTGTTTTTT
many	.	TRBJ1-2	TRBV3-1	CASSQVLGARGYTF	TGTGCCAGCAGCCAAGTTCTGGGGGCCAGGGGCTACACCTTC
few	.	TRBJ1-2	TRBV4-1	CASSQARLIANYGYTF	TGCGCCAGCAGCCAGGCCCGGTTGATAGCTAACTATGGCTACACCTTC
.	.	TRBJ2-7	TRBV7-2	CASSLALGVLAYEQYF	TGTGCCAGCAGCTTAGCGCTCGGGGTCCTAGCCTACGAGCAGTACTTC
many	.	TRBJ1-1	TRBV20-1	CSARVWGNTEAFF	TGCAGTGCTAGAGTATGGGGGAACACTGAAGCTTTCTTT
.	.	TRBJ2-6	TRBV11-2	CASSLGGRKSSGANVLTF	TGTGCCAGCAGCTTAGGAGGACGTAAGAGCTCTGGGGCCAACGTCCTGACTTTC
many	.	TRBJ1-5	TRBV6-1	CASSAGSHNQPQHF	TGTGCCAGCAGTGCGGGATCTCACAATCAGCCCCAGCATTTT
many	TRBD2	TRBJ2-1	TRBV6-1	CASTSGGPTHPLKHNEQFF	TGTGCCAGCACTAGCGGGGGGCCCACCCACCCGTTAAAACACAATGAGCAGTTCTTC
many	.	TRBJ2-3	TRBV12-3/TRBV12-4	CASSLPRYRTDTQYF	TGTGCCAGCAGTTTGCCGAGGTATCGCACAGATACGCAGTATTTT
many	TRBD2	TRBJ2-4	TRBV3-1	CASSSLAGGVSKNIQYF	TGTGCCAGCAGCTCCCTAGCGGGGGGGGTGTCCAAAAACATTCAGTACTTC
.	TRBD2	TRBJ2-2	TRBV11-2	CASSLTSGSAGELFF	TGTGCCAGCAGCTTAACTAGCGGGAGCGCCGGGGAGCTGTTTTTT
.	.	TRBJ2-2	TRBV19	CAVLGGQPISNTGELFF	TGTGCCGTTCTCGGGGGACAGCCTATTTCGAACACCGGGGAGCTGTTTTTT
few	.	TRBJ2-5	TRBV6-1	CASSAELAQETQYF	TGTGCCAGCAGTGCCGAGCTAGCGCAAGAGACCCAGTACTTC